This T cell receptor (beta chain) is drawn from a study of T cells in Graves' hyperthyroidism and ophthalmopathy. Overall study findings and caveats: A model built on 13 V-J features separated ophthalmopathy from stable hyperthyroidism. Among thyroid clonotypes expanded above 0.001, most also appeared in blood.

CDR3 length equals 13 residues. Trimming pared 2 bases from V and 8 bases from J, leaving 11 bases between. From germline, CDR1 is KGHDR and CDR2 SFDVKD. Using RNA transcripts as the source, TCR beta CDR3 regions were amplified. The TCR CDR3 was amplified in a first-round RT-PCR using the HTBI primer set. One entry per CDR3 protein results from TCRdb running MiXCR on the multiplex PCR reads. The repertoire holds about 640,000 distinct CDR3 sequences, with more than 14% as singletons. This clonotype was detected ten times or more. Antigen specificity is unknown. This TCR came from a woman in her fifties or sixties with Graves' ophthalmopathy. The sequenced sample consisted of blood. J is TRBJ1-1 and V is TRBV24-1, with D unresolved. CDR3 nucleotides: TGTGCCACCAGTGATTATGGACGGAGAGAAGCTTTCTTT. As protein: CATSDYGRREAFF.